Included here is one T cell receptor (beta chain) sequence, with context. The CDR3 length is 20 residues. Germline V gene data show CDR1 as LNHDA and CDR2 as SQIVND (reference sequence). Trimming cost V 5 bases and J 2 bases; bases outside gene matches: 15. This specimen comes from a study of blood T cell repertoires in COVID-19. Study-wide context: Acute and convalescent COVID-19 samples came from the United States, Italy and Spain. Sources were T cells, B-cell-depleted T cells, or PBMCs; the material itself was cDNA or gDNA.

As handled by the study authors: Amplifying reference gene primers gave estimates of nucleated cell counts. Sequencing used immunoSEQ multiplex PCR; TCRdb keeps in-frame clones, though not all of them. That table gives V, J and clone size, and the DNA gave D and trimming. Seen here are about 95,000 clones, approximately 80% observed once, and the top ten hold 4% to 6%. Sequencing was performed on peripheral blood. The receptor comes from a man older than 75 with COVID-19, enrolled during active disease. V gene TRBV19 combines with J gene TRBJ2-3; 14 nucleotides match TRBD2. The CDR3 here is CASSSSGTSGSFGATDTQYF. DNA for the CDR3: TGTGCCAGTAGTTCTTCCGGGACTAGCGGGAGTTTTGGGGCCACAGATACGCAGTATTTT.